This paragraph reports one T cell receptor beta chain. These data originate in a study of OX40 agonist ivuxolimab in advanced cancers. Germline CDR1 reads GTSNPN; CDR2 reads SVGIG (reference sequence). V lost 0 bases and J lost 2; bases outside the gene matches: 6. This CDR3 is 15 amino acids long. Libraries were prepared by immunoSEQ multiplex PCR; TCRdb keeps only in-frame clonotypes and omits some of them. The table includes roughly 79,000 clones, approximately 84% detected once. Sequencing used CD4+ or CD8+ T cells sorted from blood, obtained in a trial of the OX40 agonist ivuxolimab. V gene TRBV30 combines with J gene TRBJ2-5; TRBD2 matches 7 bases. The receptor comes from an adult with an advanced solid tumor such as melanoma, head and neck, liver or kidney cancer. CDR3 protein: CAWSVIAGRQETQYF. The CDR3 nucleotides are TGTGCCTGGAGTGTTATAGCGGGCAGGCAAGAGACCCAGTACTTC.